These 28 T cell receptor beta chains came from one sample sequenced in a study of blood T cells in healthy people across ages. A second PCR, run for about 7 to 11 cycles, used a sample-barcoded 5' primer plus a J-beta primer mix. TCRdb reprocessed the 5' RACE reads via MiXCR and lists one record per CDR3 protein. The data hold some 730,000 distinct CDR3 sequences, with approximately 21% observed a single time. The sample taken for sequencing was blood. The receptor set was obtained from a man between 65 and 85 years old in good health.

The gene calls are TRBV24-1 and TRBJ2-2; 8 bases are a match to TRBD1. CDR1 is KGHDR, CDR2 SFDVKD, per germline. V lost 9 bases, J lost 1 base, and 3 bases stayed unmatched. This CDR3 has 14 residues. The CDR3 loop reads CATRTGLNTGELFF. The CDR3 DNA reads TGTGCCACCCGGACAGGGTTGAACACCGGGGAGCTGTTTTTT.

This clonotype was recorded at least ten times. J is TRBJ2-3 and V is TRBV24-1, with D possibly being TRBD2 (6 bases). CDR1 KGHDR and CDR2 SFDVKD come from the germline V gene. The CDR3 has 17 residues. V lost 3 bases to trimming and J lost 1 base, with 16 bases between them. The CDR3 loop reads CATSDHLDPGGTDTQYF. CDR3 coding DNA: TGTGCCACCAGTGATCATTTAGACCCGGGAGGCACAGATACGCAGTATTTT.

The rearrangement joins TRBV5-1 to TRBJ2-5, with D possibly TRBD2 on 5 matching bases. The J call may be incorrect, as the DNA end agrees better with TRBJ2-7. The CDR3 is made up of 14 amino acids. Germline V CDR1 and CDR2: SGHRS, YFSETQ. This CDR3 reads CASSYRQAGYEQYF. CDR3 sequence (DNA): TGCGCCAGCAGCTATCGGCAGGCGGGTTACGAGCAGTACTTC.

This clonotype was detected a few times. The chain uses TRBV6-4 and TRBJ1-2; 7 bases map to TRBD1. The germline CDR1 and CDR2 sequences are MRHNA and SNTAGT. V dropped 3 bases and J dropped 5; count of bases not matched to a gene: 3. CDR3 length: 13 residues. CDR3: CASSEEQGYGYTF. As DNA, the CDR3 is TGTGCCAGCAGTGAGGAACAGGGGTATGGCTACACCTTC.

This clonotype was observed a few times. The chain recombines TRBV4-3 with TRBJ1-2, with a possible D match to TRBD1 (6 bases). V shed 0 bases and J shed 5 bases, with 13 bases lying between them. CDR1 is LGHNA and CDR2 is YSLEER in the germline V gene. This CDR3 comprises 15 residues. CDR3 bases: TGCGCCAGCAGCCAAGATGGAGGGGGGAGGTATGGCTACACCTTC. The encoded protein is CASSQDGGGRYGYTF.

This clonotype was counted ten times or more. This chain links TRBV12-3 or TRBV12-4 with TRBJ2-1; 11 bases line up with TRBD2. After removal of 5 bases from V and 5 bases from J, the junction contained 14 bases not matched to a gene. The CDR3 consists of 18 residues. The CDR3 sequence is CASSPTAFLAGGNNEQFF. As DNA, the CDR3 is TGTGCCAGCAGTCCTACCGCTTTCCTAGCGGGGGGAAACAATGAGCAGTTCTTC.

A few counts support this clonotype. The chain combines TRBV28 with TRBJ1-1, with D possibly matching TRBD1 (5 bases). CDR1 is MDHEN and CDR2 is SYDVKM in the germline V gene. CDR3 size: 14 residues. Trimming cost V 4 bases and J 5 bases, with 14 bases left between them. Written as DNA, the CDR3 is TGTGCCAGCAGTTCCCGGGGCCTTCGGACTGAAGCTTTCTTT. The encoded protein is CASSSRGLRTEAFF.

V usage is TRBV24-1 and J usage is TRBJ2-3, with TRBD1 identical over 10 bases. This CDR3 comprises 17 residues. V was clipped by 1 base and J by 2 bases; unmatched bases: 5. Germline loops: CDR1 KGHDR, CDR2 SFDVKD. This chain's CDR3 is CATSDLRTGGPTDTQYF. The CDR3 DNA is TGTGCCACCAGTGATTTAAGGACAGGGGGGCCCACAGATACGCAGTATTTT.

The chain joins TRBV12-3 or TRBV12-4 to TRBJ1-2, with 9 bases fitting TRBD1. V shed 6 bases and J 4 bases; nucleotides not matched to a gene: 3. The CDR3 loop spans 13 amino acids. CDR3 loop: CASRGDRVYGYTF. DNA of the CDR3: TGTGCCAGCAGGGGGGACAGGGTCTATGGCTACACCTTC.

This clonotype was observed a handful of times. The V call is TRBV27, the J call TRBJ1-5, with 9 bases lining up with TRBD1. V shed 5 bases and J 5 bases; nucleotides not matched to a gene: 7. This CDR3 spans 15 amino acids. Germline V gives CDR1 MNHEY, CDR2 SMNVEV (reference sequence). This chain's CDR3 is CASSHGQGIDQPQHF. DNA for the CDR3: TGTGCCAGCAGTCATGGACAGGGGATCGATCAGCCCCAGCATTTT.

The rearrangement joins TRBV6-7 to TRBJ2-7, with a weak D call TRBD2 (6 bases). TRBV6-7 counts as an open reading frame of uncertain function. V shed 7 bases and J shed 4 bases, with 17 bases lying between them. The CDR3 has 14 amino acids. The CDR3 DNA reads as TGTGCCAGCACCCACTACCACGGGAGTTACGAGCAGTACGTC. This codes for CASTHYHGSYEQYV.

The chain links TRBV5-5 to TRBJ2-7; D remains unclear. The germline V gene encodes CDR1 SGHKS and CDR2 YYEKEE (reference sequence). The V gene lost 1 base and the J gene lost 4 bases, with 9 bases spanning the gap. CDR3 size: 13 residues. CDR3 nucleotide sequence: TGTGCCAGCAGCTTGCGAGATGGGTACGAGCAGTACTTC. It codes for CASSLRDGYEQYF.

The chain joins TRBV7-2 to TRBJ2-1; D remains ambiguous. The J call could be wrong; TRBJ2-7 is a better fit for the DNA end. The CDR3 consists of 14 residues. Germline CDR1 SGHTA, CDR2 FQGNSA. CDR3 bases: TGTGCCAGCAGCTTAGAACCCCTAGGCGGCGAGCAGTACTTC. Protein sequence: CASSLEPLGGEQYF.

The chain joins TRBV12-3 or TRBV12-4 to TRBJ2-3, with unresolved D. The CDR3 is 13 amino acids. Between the trimmed V and J ends, which lost 6 bases and 2 bases, there was a span of 9 bases. CDR3 nucleotide sequence: TGTGCCAGCAGCTCCACCATCACAGATACGCAGTATTTT. It translates to CASSSTITDTQYF.

The V gene is TRBV18, the J gene TRBJ2-3; 9 positions agree with TRBD2. The CDR3 is 15 residues long. The V gene's germline CDR1 is KGHSH and CDR2 LQKENI. Trimming cost V 4 bases and J 4 bases; bases outside gene matches: 6. As DNA, the CDR3 is TGTGCCAGCTCACAGATGGGACTAGCAGCAGATACGCAGTATTTT. Translated: CASSQMGLAADTQYF. The full variable domain, its missing parts supplied by reference TRBV18 and TRBJ2-3, is NAGVMQNPRHLVRRRGQEARLRCSPMKGHSHVYWYRQLPEEGLKFMVYLQKENIIDESGMPKERFSAEFPKEGPSILRIQQVVRGDSAAYFCASSQMGLAADTQYFGPGTRLTVL.

This clonotype was counted between two and nine times. The V call is TRBV18, the J call TRBJ2-2; no clear D gene. There are 18 residues in the CDR3. Germline V gene lookup returns CDR1 KGHSH and CDR2 LQKENI. Trimming took off 5 bases at V and 0 bases at J, with 19 bases between the two ends. For the CDR3, the DNA is TGTGCCAGCTCATACCTCAGCCCACAAAGAGCGAACACCGGGGAGCTGTTTTTT. This translates into CASSYLSPQRANTGELFF.

In this sample, this clonotype turned up a few times. The CDR3 DNA reads as TGTGCCAGCAGCCCCCAGATTAGCTCCTATAATTCACCCCTCCACTTT. Its protein is CASSPQISSYNSPLHF. The chain links TRBV7-2 to TRBJ1-6, with unresolved D. Trimming cost V 5 bases and J 0 bases, with 11 bases left between them. The germline gives CDR1 SGHTA, CDR2 FQGNSA. This CDR3 region has 16 residues.

The chain links TRBV12-3 or TRBV12-4 to TRBJ2-2; TRBD2 matches at 9 bases. Trimming at V came to 6 bases and at J to 6 bases, leaving 11 bases not matched to a gene. This CDR3 has 16 residues. The CDR3 DNA is TGTGCCAGCAGATCCGAGGGGACTAGCAGGCCCGGGGAGCTGTTTTTT. It codes for CASRSEGTSRPGELFF.

V is TRBV5-1 and J is TRBJ2-1, with D maybe TRBD1 (6 bases). This CDR3 has 15 residues. Germline V gives CDR1 SGHRS, CDR2 YFSETQ. V was shortened by 7 bases and J by 1 base, with 15 bases between the two germline ends. As DNA, the CDR3 is TGCGCCAGCCTGGATGTTAGGGGGTCCTACAATGAGCAGTTCTTC. It encodes CASLDVRGSYNEQFF.

This clonotype occurred many times. The J gene is TRBJ1-1, the V gene TRBV10-3; tentatively, D is TRBD1 (5 bases). Trimming left V 6 bases short and J 6 bases short, with 17 bases between. The CDR3 spans 14 residues. CDR1 is ENHRY, CDR2 SYGVKD, per germline. DNA for the CDR3: TGTGCCATCAGCTCCGGGACCGATGGGTCTGAAGCTTTCTTT. Its protein is CAISSGTDGSEAFF.

This clonotype was detected ten times or more. The chain couples TRBV21-1 to TRBJ2-1; the table names TRBD2, a call not compared with the DNA. TRBV21-1 is described as a pseudogene. The CDR3 has 11 amino acids. CDR3 coding DNA: TGTGCCAGCAGTGAGGGAAATGAGCAGTTCTTC. Its translation: CASSEGNEQFF.

The genes are TRBV7-9 and TRBJ1-1, with D maybe TRBD1 (6 bases). CDR3 length: 15 residues. Deletions cut 1 base from V and 4 bases from J, with 13 bases between. From germline, CDR1 is SEHNR and CDR2 FQNEAQ (reference sequence). The CDR3 loop reads CASSLGRGEVTEAFF. The CDR3 bases are TGTGCCAGCAGCTTAGGCAGGGGTGAGGTCACTGAAGCTTTCTTT.

This chain uses TRBV7-6 with TRBJ2-5; D is ambiguous. The CDR3 totals 13 residues. Trimming shortened V by 5 bases and J by 5 bases, and 12 bases separated the two germline ends. Per germline, CDR1 SGHVS and CDR2 FNYEAQ. In DNA form, the CDR3 reads TGTGCCAGCAGCCAACTGATGGCGGAGACCCAGTACTTC. Translated: CASSQLMAETQYF.

CDR3 residues: CASSPDLPGGEQFF. CDR3 nucleotide sequence: TGTGCCAGCAGCCCGGACTTGCCGGGGGGTGAGCAGTTCTTC. This chain uses TRBV7-2 with TRBJ2-1; TRBD2 agrees at 7 bases. The CDR3 has 14 amino acids. Germline V lookup: CDR1 SGHTA, CDR2 FQGNSA. V lost 5 bases and J lost 9; bases outside the gene matches: 10.

The chain has TRBV20-1 and TRBJ2-7; D is uncertain. Germline values: CDR1 DFQATT, CDR2 SNEGSKA (reference sequence). Deletions cut 0 bases from V and 5 bases from J, with 8 bases between. The CDR3 covers 12 residues. The CDR3, as DNA: TGCAGTGCTAGAGATCCACCCCACGAGCAGTACTTC. Translated, it gives CSARDPPHEQYF.

This clonotype showed up just a few times. The chain carries TRBV4-1 and TRBJ2-1; tentatively, D is TRBD2 (6 bases). TRBJ2-7 matches the DNA end more closely, so the J call is doubtful. Germline CDR1 and CDR2: MGHRA and YSYEKL. This CDR3 has 10 residues. The CDR3 DNA is TGCGCCAGGGAGGGATACGAGCAGTACGTC. Protein sequence: CAREGYEQYV.

This clonotype was observed at least ten times. The V and J genes are TRBV12-3 or TRBV12-4 and TRBJ2-4; 10 bases are a match to TRBD2. This CDR3 spans 14 amino acids. V dropped 6 bases and J dropped 8; count of bases not matched to a gene: 7. The CDR3 protein is CASSQGLASDIQYF. For the CDR3, the DNA is TGTGCCAGCAGCCAGGGACTAGCGAGTGACATTCAGTACTTC.

This chain joins TRBV6-1 and TRBJ2-4; D gene unclear. V was trimmed by 1 base and J by 7 bases, leaving 5 bases between them. Germline V CDR1 and CDR2: MNHNS, SASEGT. CDR3 length: 12 residues. CDR3 amino acids: CASSEVGNIQYF. As DNA, the CDR3 is TGTGCCAGCAGTGAAGTTGGGAACATTCAGTACTTC.